A single count supports the clone carrying this TCR beta chain. The antigen is undetermined. For the second PCR, which ran for about 6 to 11 cycles, a sample-barcoded 5' primer and a J-beta primer mix were used. One entry per CDR3 protein results from TCRdb running MiXCR on the 5' RACE reads. The table shows around 400,000 distinct CDR3 sequences, with 45% to 60% occurring only once. The data belong to a study of blood T cells in healthy people across ages. The study's findings and limits: Higher diversity, along with more naive CD4+ cells, distinguished long-lived donors from aged donors. Donor CMV status, an unknown factor, possibly confounded changes in expanded clonotypes.

This CDR3 spans 11 amino acids. Germline-derived CDR1 and CDR2 are SQVTM and ANQGSEA. V lost 7 bases and J lost 3; bases outside the gene matches: 3. The receptor was derived from a man aged 55 to 69 in good health. This rearrangement joins TRBV29-1 to TRBJ2-7; 7 positions match TRBD1. Sequencing was carried out using blood. CDR3 loop: CSGGQNYEQYF. As DNA, the CDR3 is TGCAGCGGGGGACAGAACTACGAGCAGTACTTC.